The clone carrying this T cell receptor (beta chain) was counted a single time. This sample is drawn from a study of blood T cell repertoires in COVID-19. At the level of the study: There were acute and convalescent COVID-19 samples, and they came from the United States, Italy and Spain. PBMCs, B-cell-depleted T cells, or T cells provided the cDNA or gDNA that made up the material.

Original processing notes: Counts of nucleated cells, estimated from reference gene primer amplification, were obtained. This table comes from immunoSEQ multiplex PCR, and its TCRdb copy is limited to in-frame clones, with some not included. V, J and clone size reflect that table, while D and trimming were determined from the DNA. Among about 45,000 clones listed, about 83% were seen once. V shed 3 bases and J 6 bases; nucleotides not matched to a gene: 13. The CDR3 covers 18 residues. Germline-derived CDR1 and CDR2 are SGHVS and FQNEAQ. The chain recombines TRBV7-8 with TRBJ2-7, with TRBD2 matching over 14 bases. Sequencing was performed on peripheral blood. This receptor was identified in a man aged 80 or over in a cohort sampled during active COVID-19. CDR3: CASSLSRLAGGPGSEQYF. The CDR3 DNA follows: TGTGCCAGCAGCTTGAGCCGACTAGCGGGAGGGCCGGGGAGCGAGCAGTACTTC.